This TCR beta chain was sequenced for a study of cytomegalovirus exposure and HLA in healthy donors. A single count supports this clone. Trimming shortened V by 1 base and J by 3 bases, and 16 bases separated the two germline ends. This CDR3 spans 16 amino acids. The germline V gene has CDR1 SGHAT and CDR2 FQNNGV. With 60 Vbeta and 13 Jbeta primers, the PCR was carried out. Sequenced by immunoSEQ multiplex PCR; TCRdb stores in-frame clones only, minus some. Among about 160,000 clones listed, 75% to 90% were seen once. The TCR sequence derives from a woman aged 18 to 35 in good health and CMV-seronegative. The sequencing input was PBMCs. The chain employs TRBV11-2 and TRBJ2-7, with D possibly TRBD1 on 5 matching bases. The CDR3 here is CASSLAAGLKIYEQYF. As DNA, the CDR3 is TGTGCCAGCAGCTTAGCGGCAGGGCTTAAAATCTACGAGCAGTACTTC.